The clone carrying this T cell receptor beta chain was detected ten times or more. This sample was included in a study of T cells of healthy individuals. MiXCR was run by TCRdb on the 5' RACE reads, yielding one entry per CDR3 protein. The table records about 82,000 distinct CDR3 sequences, about 5% of them present only once. The germline V gene encodes CDR1 MNHEY and CDR2 SMNVEV (reference sequence). V was clipped by 10 bases and J by 12 bases, with 19 bases between them. The CDR3 loop spans 12 amino acids. The J gene is TRBJ1-5, the V gene TRBV27; D is ambiguous. The TCR comes from a female donor in good health. Here the CDR3 reads CATPNWVLVQHF. The CDR3 nucleotides are TGTGCCACCCCCAACTGGGTCCTGGTCCAGCATTTT.